The T cell receptor beta chain described here comes from a study of CD8 T cells in ankylosing spondylitis. The CDR3 covers 16 residues. Trimming took 2 bases from V and 6 from J; bases not matched to a gene: 8. Germline assignment: CDR1 SGHTA and CDR2 FQGTGA. This clonotype was detected many times. The antigen remains unidentified. TCRdb processed the 5' RACE reads anew with MiXCR; each CDR3 protein has one entry. The sample has about 130,000 distinct CDR3 sequences; roughly 6.6% are singletons. The study's findings and limits: A number of the motif variants had already been described in reactive arthritis synovial fluid and blood.

This TCR derives from a male donor with ankylosing spondylitis or in good health (not recorded which). The V gene is TRBV7-3, the J gene TRBJ2-1; TRBD2 matches 9 bases. Input material: blood, either unsorted or a sorted T cell fraction (not recorded which). This chain's CDR3 is CASSLSGSGSSNEQFF. The CDR3 DNA is TGTGCCAGCAGCTTATCTGGTAGCGGGAGTTCCAATGAGCAGTTCTTC.